The 32 T cell receptor beta chains below were found in one sample sequenced in a study of shared clonotypes between healthy human individuals. TCRdb's table, derived via immunoSEQ multiplex PCR, lists solely in-frame clones and lacks some. Of more than 2 million clones listed, around 95% are singletons. The sample was naive CD4+ T cells sorted from blood. Subset given: CD45RA+ positively selected. These receptors were obtained from a man aged 18 to 30 in good health.

The V gene is TRBV18, the J gene TRBJ2-1; 7 nucleotides line up with TRBD1. V shed 0 bases and J 8 bases; nucleotides not matched to a gene: 7. The CDR3 is made up of 15 amino acids. Germline-derived CDR1 and CDR2 are KGHSH and LQKENI. The CDR3 bases are TGTGCCAGCTCACCACCCGGTTCAACAGGGGATGAGCAGTTCTTC. It specifies CASSPPGSTGDEQFF.

The chain uses TRBV18 and TRBJ2-7; TRBD2 matches 10 bases. V shed 3 bases and J 6 bases; nucleotides not matched to a gene: 11. This CDR3 has 16 amino acids. Germline values: CDR1 KGHSH, CDR2 LQKENI. The DNA for the CDR3 is TGTGCCAGCTCACCTCCCATAGCGGGGGGATCAGGCGAGCAGTACTTC. It is translated as CASSPPIAGGSGEQYF.

The CDR3 spells CASSQGGGEDTEAFF. CDR3 nucleotides: TGTGCCAGCAGCCAAGGAGGGGGCGAGGACACTGAAGCTTTCTTT. The chain combines TRBV14 with TRBJ1-1; TRBD1 agrees at 7 bases. The CDR3 is 15 amino acids. Germline V gene data show CDR1 as SGHDN and CDR2 as FVKESK. V lost 1 base, J lost 3 bases, and 5 bases stayed unmatched.

V and J are TRBV30 and TRBJ2-6; no clear D. V lost 2 bases and J 0 bases, leaving 5 bases between the germline ends. Germline V CDR1 and CDR2: GTSNPN, SVGIG (reference sequence). The CDR3 is 14 residues long. CDR3 amino acids: CAWSLLSGANVLTF. The CDR3 nucleotides read TGTGCCTGGAGTTTGCTCTCTGGGGCCAACGTCCTGACTTTC.

The V call is TRBV2, the J call TRBJ2-1; D is unclear. V was trimmed by 3 bases and J by 12 bases, leaving 9 bases between them. The CDR3 is made up of 11 amino acids. Germline-derived CDR1 and CDR2 are SNHLY and FYNNEI. The chain's CDR3 is CASSDASWQFF. The CDR3, as DNA: TGTGCCAGCAGTGATGCGTCCTGGCAGTTCTTC.

The chain joins TRBV5-1 to TRBJ2-7, with TRBD1 identical over 10 bases. From germline, CDR1 is SGHRS and CDR2 YFSETQ. The J segment lost 3 bases and the V segment lost 0 bases, leaving 9 bases of the junction unmatched. CDR3 size: 17 residues. CDR3 nucleotides: TGCGCCAGCAGCTTGGAGGGACAGGGGATGGGAAGCTACGAGCAGTACTTC. It specifies CASSLEGQGMGSYEQYF.

About this clone: The same CDR3 also results from other DNA sequences found in this sample. The V gene is TRBV18, the J gene TRBJ1-4, with D hard to call. With 3 bases removed from V and 0 bases from J, the gap between germline ends came to 5 bases. The CDR3 is 14 residues long. Germline V CDR1 and CDR2: KGHSH, LQKENI. The CDR3, as DNA: TGTGCCAGCTCACCCACAGCAACTAATGAAAAACTGTTTTTT. It specifies CASSPTATNEKLFF.

J is TRBJ2-3 and V is TRBV6-5, with a tentative D call TRBD2 (5 bases). This CDR3 is 16 amino acids long. The germline V and J ends were trimmed by 2 bases and 3 bases, with 15 bases remaining between them. CDR1 and CDR2 (germline): MNHEY, SVGAGI. DNA of the CDR3: TGTGCCAGCAGTTACGGCAGAGGGCGATTGACAGATACGCAGTATTTT. Protein product: CASSYGRGRLTDTQYF.

The chain links TRBV28 to TRBJ1-1, with 12 bases identical to TRBD1. Per the germline V gene, CDR1 is MDHEN and CDR2 is SYDVKM. Trimming removed 6 bases from V and 1 base from J; junction bases left unmatched: 9. This CDR3 comprises 17 residues. CDR3 nucleotide sequence: TGTGCCAGCAGATCCTACGCGGGACAGGGGGCGAACACTGAAGCTTTCTTT. It encodes CASRSYAGQGANTEAFF.

CDR3 protein: CASSLTGESYGYTF. For the CDR3, the DNA is TGTGCCAGCAGTCTGACAGGGGAAAGCTATGGCTACACCTTC. The V call is TRBV28, the J call TRBJ1-2, with 8 bases matching TRBD1. The CDR3 consists of 14 residues. CDR1 is MDHEN and CDR2 is SYDVKM in the germline V gene. J lost 4 bases, V lost 5 bases, and 6 bases had no gene match.

J is TRBJ1-4 and V is TRBV4-1; no firm D call. This CDR3 comprises 17 residues. Trimming removed 1 base at V and 0 bases at J, with 12 bases between. The germline V gene has CDR1 MGHRA and CDR2 YSYEKL. The CDR3 DNA reads TGCGCCAGCAGCCAAGTCGGTTTATTTGCAACTAATGAAAAACTGTTTTTT. Amino acids: CASSQVGLFATNEKLFF.

The rearrangement links TRBV6-6 to TRBJ1-3; 8 bases are a match to TRBD1. The CDR3 covers 13 residues. Germline V CDR1 and CDR2: MNHNY, SVGAGI (reference sequence). Trimming at V came to 8 bases and at J to 2 bases, leaving 2 bases not matched to a gene. CDR3 coding DNA: TGTGCCAGCGCGGACAGGGCTGGAAACACCATATATTTT. Amino acids: CASADRAGNTIYF.

The chain recombines TRBV30 with TRBJ1-5; D gene unclear. In germline, CDR1 is GTSNPN, CDR2 SVGIG (reference sequence). Trimming removed 2 bases from V and 2 bases from J, with 7 bases in between. CDR3 size: 13 residues. The CDR3 DNA is TGTGCCTGGAGTTACACCGGCAATCAGCCCCAGCATTTT. Its translation is CAWSYTGNQPQHF.

The chain has TRBV29-1 and TRBJ2-7; 7 positions agree with TRBD1. V shed 6 bases, J shed 2 bases, and the junction held 7 bases outside the gene matches. This CDR3 has 13 residues. Germline V gives CDR1 SQVTM, CDR2 ANQGSEA. The CDR3 spells CSVATGTTYEQYF. CDR3 sequence (DNA): TGCAGCGTCGCGACAGGGACCACCTACGAGCAGTACTTC.

This clone has a handful of counts. This chain joins TRBV19 and TRBJ1-1; D possibly corresponds to TRBD1 (6 bases). With 3 bases removed from V and 4 bases from J, the gap between germline ends came to 9 bases. The CDR3 is 13 residues long. In germline, CDR1 is LNHDA, CDR2 SQIVND (reference sequence). CDR3 bases: TGTGCCAGTAGTATGCAGGGGAGCACTGAAGCTTTCTTT. It translates to CASSMQGSTEAFF.

Details on this clone: Other DNA variants within this sample encode the same CDR3. The chain links TRBV7-8 to TRBJ2-5, with 8 bases aligning to TRBD1. Per germline, CDR1 SGHVS and CDR2 FQNEAQ. The CDR3 loop spans 14 amino acids. V was pared by 5 bases and J by 2 bases, with 4 bases of the junction left unmatched. The CDR3 here is CASSPRTGQETQYF. Written as DNA, the CDR3 is TGTGCCAGCAGCCCGAGGACAGGGCAAGAGACCCAGTACTTC.

The gene calls are TRBV29-1 and TRBJ2-7; 7 bases line up with TRBD1. This CDR3 comprises 16 residues. Germline assignment: CDR1 SQVTM and CDR2 ANQGSEA. The J segment lost 3 bases and the V segment lost 0 bases, leaving 11 bases of the junction unmatched. CDR3 bases: TGCAGCGTTGAAGATCTTACAGGGGATAGGGGCTACGAGCAGTACTTC. It translates to CSVEDLTGDRGYEQYF.

The chain is built from TRBV4-3 and TRBJ1-3; D gene unclear. CDR1 and CDR2 from the germline V gene are LGHNA and YSLEER. The length of the CDR3 is 13 residues. V lost 4 bases and J 0 bases, leaving 4 bases between the germline ends. The CDR3 DNA follows: TGCGCCAGCAGCCTGCACTCTGGAAACACCATATATTTT. Residues: CASSLHSGNTIYF.

V is TRBV27 and J is TRBJ2-5, with TRBD2 identical over 8 bases. The CDR3 spans 15 residues. V dropped 6 bases and J dropped 1; count of bases not matched to a gene: 7. Germline V CDR1 and CDR2: MNHEY, SMNVEV (reference sequence). The CDR3 here is CASSRLALAQETQYF. CDR3 sequence (DNA): TGTGCCAGCAGCAGACTAGCGTTGGCCCAAGAGACCCAGTACTTC.

The chain carries TRBV6-5 and TRBJ1-4; tentative D call: TRBD1 (5 bases). CDR3 length: 14 residues. The germline V and J ends were trimmed by 2 bases and 8 bases, with 12 bases remaining between them. CDR1 is MNHEY and CDR2 is SVGAGI in the germline V gene. The CDR3 nucleotides are TGTGCCAGCAGTTACGGCAGGGTGGGGGAAAAACTGTTTTTT. Its protein product is CASSYGRVGEKLFF.

This sequence joins TRBV6-5 and TRBJ2-2; D possibly uses TRBD1 or TRBD2 (5 bases each). The V and J ends lost 9 bases and 0 bases respectively, with 14 bases between them. Germline CDR1 MNHEY, CDR2 SVGAGI. The CDR3 loop spans 15 amino acids. The CDR3 DNA follows: TGTGCCAGTTATCGGGGCAGGGCGAACACCGGGGAGCTGTTTTTT. Protein product: CASYRGRANTGELFF.

The genes are TRBV18 and TRBJ1-2, with 8 nucleotides matching TRBD1. Germline V gene lookup returns CDR1 KGHSH and CDR2 LQKENI. CDR3 length: 13 amino acids. J gave up 5 bases and V 4 bases, and 3 bases lay outside the gene matches. The DNA of the CDR3 is TGTGCCAGCTCACGGACAGGGTCTTATGGCTACACCTTC. Protein sequence: CASSRTGSYGYTF.

This chain links TRBV4-1 with TRBJ2-5; no reliable D call. Germline V lookup: CDR1 MGHRA, CDR2 YSYEKL. V shed 2 bases and J shed 1 base, with 11 bases lying between them. CDR3 size: 15 residues. The CDR3 DNA follows: TGCGCCAGCAGCCAATTTGGGTGGGGCCAAGAGACCCAGTACTTC. This sequence encodes CASSQFGWGQETQYF.

The rearrangement joins TRBV5-1 to TRBJ1-5; D ambiguous. Germline V gene lookup returns CDR1 SGHRS and CDR2 YFSETQ. Trimming removed 0 bases from V and 4 bases from J, with 14 bases in between. The CDR3 totals 16 residues. DNA for the CDR3: TGCGCCAGCAGCTTGGCCGGTGGTTCGGGGAATCAGCCCCAGCATTTT. This translates into CASSLAGGSGNQPQHF.

The chain uses TRBV6-5 and TRBJ2-1; D may be TRBD1 (5 bases). The CDR3 is 12 residues long. V dropped 5 bases and J dropped 8 bases, with 10 bases sitting between them. Germline CDR1 MNHEY, CDR2 SVGAGI. This CDR3 is CASSHDRDEQFF. The CDR3 nucleotides read TGTGCCAGCAGTCACGACAGAGATGAGCAGTTCTTC.

This chain uses TRBV6-4 with TRBJ2-2; TRBD2 matches 12 bases. After removal of 5 bases from V and 5 bases from J, the junction contained 18 bases not matched to a gene. The CDR3 length is 20 residues. Germline CDR1 reads MRHNA; CDR2 reads SNTAGT. This CDR3 reads CASSPWPPTSGGPRTGELFF. CDR3 sequence (DNA): TGTGCCAGCAGTCCCTGGCCACCCACTAGCGGGGGGCCAAGGACCGGGGAGCTGTTTTTT.

The V call is TRBV6-5, the J call TRBJ2-7, with TRBD2 identical over 11 bases. From germline, CDR1 is MNHEY and CDR2 SVGAGI. This CDR3 has 15 amino acids. After removal of 6 bases from V and 7 bases from J, the junction contained 11 bases not matched to a gene. CDR3 residues: CASRLAGAPGEEQYF. DNA for the CDR3: TGTGCCAGCAGACTAGCGGGAGCCCCGGGGGAAGAGCAGTACTTC.

The chain employs TRBV18 and TRBJ1-2, with 9 bases fitting TRBD1. The junction had 4 bases not matched to a gene; V was cut back by 3 bases and J by 2 bases. The CDR3 sequence is 15 residues long. CDR1 and CDR2 from the germline V gene are KGHSH and LQKENI. The CDR3 DNA sequence: TGTGCCAGCTCACCCAGGACAGGGGAGAACTATGGCTACACCTTC. Amino acid sequence: CASSPRTGENYGYTF. The whole variable domain, remainder taken from reference TRBV18 and TRBJ1-2, is NAGVMQNPRHLVRRRGQEARLRCSPMKGHSHVYWYRQLPEEGLKFMVYLQKENIIDESGMPKERFSAEFPKEGPSILRIQQVVRGDSAAYFCASSPRTGENYGYTFGSGTRLTVV.

The chain uses TRBV30 and TRBJ2-1; TRBD2 agrees at 7 bases. The V gene end was trimmed by 5 bases and the J gene end by 11 bases; junction bases not matched to a gene: 12. Germline CDR1 GTSNPN, CDR2 SVGIG (reference sequence). This CDR3 is built from 13 residues. CDR3 in amino acids: CAWEPGRGTKQFF. The CDR3 bases are TGTGCCTGGGAACCGGGGCGAGGGACTAAGCAGTTCTTC.

This clone was observed a single time. This chain connects TRBV28 to TRBJ1-1, with D perhaps TRBD1 (5 bases). This CDR3 is built from 14 residues. Trimming removed 3 bases from V and 5 bases from J, with 13 bases in between. In germline, CDR1 is MDHEN, CDR2 SYDVKM. The CDR3 protein is CASSFLGVRTEAFF. The CDR3 region has the DNA TGTGCCAGCAGTTTTTTAGGGGTAAGGACTGAAGCTTTCTTT.

As for this clone: Other DNA sequences in this sample translate to the same CDR3. The gene calls are TRBV29-1 and TRBJ2-5, with 8 bases lining up with TRBD2. The CDR3 has 12 residues. V was pared by 4 bases and J by 4 bases, with 2 bases of the junction left unmatched. Germline CDR1 SQVTM, CDR2 ANQGSEA. For the CDR3, the DNA is TGCAGCGTTGTGGCGGGAGGAGAGACCCAGTACTTC. Translation: CSVVAGGETQYF. The variable domain in full, completed from reference TRBV29-1 and TRBJ2-5, reads SAVISQKPSRDICQRGTSLTIQCQVDSQVTMMFWYRQQPGQSLTLIATANQGSEATYESGFVIDKFPISRPNLTFSTLTVSNMSPEDSSIYLCSVVAGGETQYFGPGTRLLVL.

V gene TRBV18 combines with J gene TRBJ2-1; D perhaps matches TRBD1 (5 bases). Germline assignment: CDR1 KGHSH and CDR2 LQKENI. The CDR3 is made up of 12 amino acids. Trimming took 3 bases from V and 7 from J, leaving 7 bases between them. This chain's CDR3 is CASSPNRNEQFF. The CDR3 DNA is TGTGCCAGCTCACCCAACAGGAATGAGCAGTTCTTC.